A selection of T cell receptor beta chains follows, all from one sample in a study of persistence of HIV-infected CD4 T cells. Produced via immunoSEQ multiplex PCR; TCRdb's table is partial and in-frame only. The sample lists roughly 35,000 clones, roughly 87% occurring once. Their antigens are not known. The sequenced sample was CD4+ T cells sorted from PBMCs after approximately 19-hour stimulation, obtained from a patient who received antiretroviral therapy. The source of these receptors is an adult man with HIV who was CMV-seropositive. CDR3s include the opening cysteine and the closing phenylalanine or tryptophan. A D gene is named only where the DNA matches it firmly.

J,D,V,DNA,CDR3
TRBJ1-2,-,TRBV19,TGTGCCAGTAGCCTAGTTGGACGCGGCTACACCTTC,CASSLVGRGYTF
TRBJ2-2,-,TRBV3-1/TRBV3-2,TGTGCCAGCAGCCAAGTAACGGGTAGCAGTTACACCGGGGAGCTGTTTTTT,CASSQVTGSSYTGELFF
TRBJ2-4,-,TRBV9,TGTGCCAGCAGCTCGCAGACAGGAACGGTGGGCAAAAACATTCAGTACTTC,CASSSQTGTVGKNIQYF
TRBJ2-5,-,TRBV3-1/TRBV3-2,TGTGCCAGCAGCCAAGCAAAGAATGCTAGGGGCCAAGAGACCCAGTACTTC,CASSQAKNARGQETQYF
TRBJ1-2,TRBD1,TRBV5-1,TGCGCCAGCAGCTCCCTCGGCAGAGGACAGGATGGCTACACCTTC,CASSSLGRGQDGYTF
TRBJ1-3,-,TRBV5-5,TGTGCCAGCAGCTTGGTGGGTACAGGGATTGGAAACACCATATATTTT,CASSLVGTGIGNTIYF
TRBJ2-5,-,TRBV7-2,TGTGCCAGCAGCTTACAGGGCAGGGGCTTCCAAGAGACCCAGTACTTC,CASSLQGRGFQETQYF
TRBJ2-7,TRBD2,TRBV27,TGTGCCAGCAGTTTATCGGGGACTAACGCGTACGAGCAGTACTTC,CASSLSGTNAYEQYF
TRBJ2-2,-,TRBV20-1,TGCAGTGCTAGTGGCAGGGCGATCACCGGGGAGCTGTTTTTT,CSASGRAITGELFF
TRBJ2-7,-,TRBV28,TGTGCCAGCAGTTTAGACAGAGGCGTCTCCTACGAGCAGTACTTC,CASSLDRGVSYEQYF
TRBJ1-3,-,TRBV6-1,TGTGCCAGCAGTGAAGTTGAGGGGATCCGCTCTGGAAACACCATATATTTT,CASSEVEGIRSGNTIYF